Listed below are T cell receptor beta chains from one sample, sequenced in a study of OX40 agonist ivuxolimab in advanced cancers. Generated by immunoSEQ multiplex PCR, the TCRdb table keeps only in-frame clones and is missing some. The data hold 70,000 to 95,000 clones, with over 75% observed a single time. This specimen was CD4+ or CD8+ T cells sorted from blood, taken in a trial of the OX40 agonist ivuxolimab. These receptors were collected from an adult with an advanced solid tumor such as melanoma, head and neck, liver or kidney cancer. Both conserved end residues are trimmed from each CDR3. A D gene is named only where the DNA matches it firmly.

len | d_gene | j_gene | v_gene | CDR3aa
13 | TRBD1 | TRBJ2-2 | TRBV5-1 | ASSSGQGTAGELF
14 | TRBD2 | TRBJ2-1 | TRBV10-3 | AISVDFSGRGNEQF
12 | TRBD1 | TRBJ1-1 | TRBV5-4 | ASSFGDRAAEAF
12 | TRBD2 | TRBJ2-3 | TRBV5-1 | ASSIGTSGDTQY
14 | TRBD2 | TRBJ2-1 | TRBV19 | ATQTSGSTSYNEQF
12 | - | TRBJ2-5 | TRBV5-1 | ASSLGGGAETQY
9 | - | TRBJ2-1 | TRBV11-1 | ASSASLEQF
13 | - | TRBJ2-7 | TRBV5-6 | ASSRTGTGAREQY
12 | TRBD2 | TRBJ2-6 | TRBV30 | AWKAGAGANVLT
15 | TRBD1 | TRBJ2-6 | TRBV19 | ASKAGQGNSGANVLT
13 | - | TRBJ1-5 | TRBV11-1 | ASSLIGWGNQPQH
12 | - | TRBJ2-3 | TRBV27 | ASSIPGATDTQY
14 | - | TRBJ2-2 | TRBV10-3 | AISDGVTTNTGELF
15 | TRBD2 | TRBJ2-1 | TRBV9 | ASSAHRGSVSYNEQF
11 | - | TRBJ1-1 | TRBV10-1 | ASSYTPQGEAF
12 | - | TRBJ1-4 | TRBV2 | ASSVYLTNEKLF
13 | - | TRBJ2-1 | TRBV7-2 | ASSRQAHSYNEQF
15 | TRBD2 | TRBJ2-3 | TRBV10-3 | AISGPLAGGRGDTQY
17 | TRBD2 | TRBJ2-3 | TRBV7-3 | ASSLTLGGTPVGTDTQY
13 | TRBD1 | TRBJ2-3 | TRBV2 | ASSDDRGRADTQY
15 | TRBD2 | TRBJ2-1 | TRBV5-1 | ASSAGILAGGGDEQF
12 | - | TRBJ2-1 | TRBV10-2 | ASRDPWAYNEQF
13 | - | TRBJ2-7 | TRBV11-2 | ASSLGGRSQYEQY
11 | - | TRBJ2-7 | TRBV29-1 | SVVAGSPYEQY
13 | TRBD2 | TRBJ2-1 | TRBV27 | ASSLTLAPYNEQF
13 | TRBD1 | TRBJ2-5 | TRBV6-1 | ASSDPYRGLETQY
12 | TRBD2 | TRBJ2-5 | TRBV2 | ASRRLAEQETQY
10 | TRBD1 | TRBJ2-3 | TRBV5-4 | ASSRDRGSQY
14 | - | TRBJ1-1 | TRBV5-6 | ASSLLGGTENTEAF
13 | - | TRBJ2-1 | TRBV7-9 | ASSLARGGYNEQF
12 | - | TRBJ2-1 | TRBV25-1 | ASSGVGADNEQF
13 | - | TRBJ1-2 | TRBV6-5 | ASSYSKTGRVGYT
14 | - | TRBJ2-5 | TRBV5-1 | ASRFESGAIQETQY
12 | - | TRBJ1-1 | TRBV18 | ASSLSAEYTEAF
12 | - | TRBJ2-5 | TRBV7-8 | ASSTPALAETQY
13 | - | TRBJ2-3 | TRBV6-5 | ASSYSRINTDTQY
13 | - | TRBJ2-4 | TRBV18 | ASSPVPLDKNIQY
15 | TRBD1 | TRBJ1-1 | TRBV5-6 | ASSSTPDRAMNTEAF
12 | - | TRBJ1-1 | TRBV6-5 | ASSYVELDTEAF
13 | - | TRBJ2-1 | TRBV5-1 | ASSVTLRPYNEQF
12 | TRBD1 | TRBJ2-5 | TRBV19 | ARPGGRGNETQY
10 | - | TRBJ1-1 | TRBV2 | ASSDWGGRAF
14 | TRBD2 | TRBJ2-3 | TRBV6-5 | ASSYSSQLASDTQY
13 | - | TRBJ2-1 | TRBV10-2 | ASSALGTPGNEQF
16 | TRBD1 | TRBJ1-5 | TRBV2 | ASSEALRGGDSNQPQH
12 | - | TRBJ1-1 | TRBV2 | ASSEDPRNTEAF
13 | TRBD2 | TRBJ2-7 | TRBV28 | ASTPQTSGFYEQY
13 | TRBD2 | TRBJ2-5 | TRBV6-5 | ASSSIAGGEETQY
10 | - | TRBJ2-7 | TRBV28 | ASSFRPVEQY
10 | - | TRBJ1-2 | TRBV29-1 | SVSTSIYGYT
9 | - | TRBJ2-3 | TRBV20-1 | SAPKADTQY